Included here is one T cell receptor (beta chain) sequence, with context. What it binds is not known. The data originate from a study of CD8 T cells in Susac syndrome. Overall study results and limits: CD8+ clonal expansion in Susac peaked in TEMRA cells and active patients.

The germline V and J ends were trimmed by 0 bases and 2 bases, with 11 bases remaining between them. Germline V gene lookup returns CDR1 SGHAT and CDR2 FQNNGV. The CDR3 runs 15 residues. RNA amounts of roughly 0.45 to 1 ug underwent reverse transcription with random hexamers. With immunoSEQ multiplex PCR, TCR beta CDR3 was amplified across 54 Vbeta and 13 Jbeta. TCRdb re-called the immunoSEQ multiplex PCR reads through MiXCR, storing one row per CDR3 protein. The repertoire consists of 95,000 to 150,000 distinct CDR3 sequences, with roughly 94% occurring once and the leading ten covering less than 0.3%. Negative isolation yielded CD8+ and CD4+ T cells; FACS enriched TEMRA cells.

This TCR was sampled from a human donor with Susac syndrome. The chain links TRBV11-2 to TRBJ2-7; the D gene is possibly TRBD1 (5 bases). Specimen: CD8+ T cells from PBMCs. In DNA, the CDR3 is TGTGCCAGCAGCTTAGAGGTCGCCAGGGCCTACGAGCAGTACTTC. Protein: CASSLEVARAYEQYF. The whole variable domain, remainder taken from reference TRBV11-2 and TRBJ2-7, is EAGVAQSPRYKIIEKRQSVAFWCNPISGHATLYWYQQILGQGPKLLIQFQNNGVVDDSQLPKDRFSAERLKGVDSTLKIQPAKLEDSAVYLCASSLEVARAYEQYFGPGTRLTVT.